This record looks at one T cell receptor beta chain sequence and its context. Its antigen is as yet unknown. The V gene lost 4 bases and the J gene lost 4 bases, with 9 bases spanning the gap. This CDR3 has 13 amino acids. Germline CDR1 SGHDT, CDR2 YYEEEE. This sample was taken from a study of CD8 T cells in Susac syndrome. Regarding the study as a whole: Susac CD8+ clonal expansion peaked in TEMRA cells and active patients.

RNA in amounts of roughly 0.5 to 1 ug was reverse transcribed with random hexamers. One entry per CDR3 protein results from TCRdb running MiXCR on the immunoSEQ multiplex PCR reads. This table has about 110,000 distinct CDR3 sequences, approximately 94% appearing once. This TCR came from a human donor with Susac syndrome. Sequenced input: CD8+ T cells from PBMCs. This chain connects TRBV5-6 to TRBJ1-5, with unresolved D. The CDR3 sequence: CASSTEQNQPQHF. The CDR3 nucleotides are TGTGCCAGCAGCACCGAGCAGAATCAGCCCCAGCATTTT.